This T cell receptor beta chain was recovered during a study of blood T cell repertoires in COVID-19 (dated by TCRdb to the early 2020s). In the study overall: Samples from collaborators originated in the United States, Italy and Spain and spanned both the acute and convalescent phases of COVID-19. The prospective study material was composed of cDNA or gDNA derived from T cells, B-cell-depleted T cells, or PBMCs. The dataset comprised deeply sampled blood TCRbeta repertoires from subjects exposed to, actively infected with, or recovered from COVID-19. The repertoires were released in a freely available public database intended as a resource for research on the immune response to SARS-CoV-2. The samples were drawn from the first 160 participants of the ongoing ImmuneRACE study and from 1,254 subjects provided by 6 global collaborators. The sample metadata nearly always contained a de-identified subject ID, COVID-19 status, age in years and sex. HLA class I and class II types, where available, came from metadata supplied by the sample provider rather than from assay-based typing. Results and caveats for the whole study, not just this receptor: The quantity of clinical and demographic metadata differed by source and by participant and was supplied without curation.

Reading from cysteine to phenylalanine, the CDR3 counts 15 amino acids. Here the CDR3 DNA is all that survives: 45 bases in frame from base 1. Per the germline V gene (reference sequence), LGHDT is the CDR1 and YNNKEL is the CDR2. V is clipped by 7 bases and J by 7 bases, and the sequence between their germline boundaries is 17 bases long. TCRbeta CDR3 regions were amplified from genomic DNA using the immunoSEQ Assay, a bias-controlled multiplex PCR. On the authors' methods: Nucleated cell counts per sample were estimated from amplification of reference gene primers within the assay. To quantify the absolute abundance of each unique TCRbeta CDR3 rearrangement, sequence reads were collapsed and filtered. For each sample, productive Simpson clonality was calculated as the square root of Simpson's diversity index across productive rearrangements. TCRdb stores this immuneACCESS table with in-frame sequences only. Part of the clones is absent; in the studies checked, under half of the shortfall reflects unresolved V genes, and no reason is known for the rest. The V and J calls and clone size are taken from that table; D and trimming were inferred from the DNA. In this sample the table shows about 280,000 clones, approximately 85% of which occur a single time. The ten largest clones take up about 9.8% of the sample.

Of note for this clone: There is no known antigen for this receptor. There are no base qualities to consult, and no much larger clone falls within one base.

The collaborating institutions used their own protocols to collect whole blood in K2EDTA tubes. For TCRbeta analysis, collaborators shipped samples as frozen whole blood, isolated PBMCs, or DNA extracted from either of those sample types. Input material: peripheral blood. The sequence joins TRBV3-1 (or the pseudogene TRBV3-2) to TRBJ1-6, and the D gene may be TRBD1, 5 bases matching. This receptor was taken from a man younger than 35 with active or convalescent COVID-19. The sequence in DNA is TGTGCCAGCACCCGCTCAGGGATTAAGAATTCACCCCTCCACTTT. This codes for CASTRSGIKNSPLHF.